The source of this TCR beta chain is a study of T cell responses to AZD1222 COVID-19 vaccine. Findings of the study overall: Vaccine-associated CD4 TCRs spanned spike, dominant at 160-218 and 743-854. White British ancestry dominated among donors, who included more females, and clonal diversity was possibly underestimated. Of the AZD1222 recipients, only 5 or 6 were seropositive at baseline.

Comments on this clone: The antigen remains unidentified.

Doses given second, at about 4 or about 12 weeks, were pooled. V shed 4 bases and J shed 7 bases, with 17 bases lying between them. The CDR3 runs 15 residues. Germline V gives CDR1 SGHNT, CDR2 YYREEE (reference sequence). The data were produced by immunoSEQ multiplex PCR, yet TCRdb's version contains in-frame clones alone and is incomplete. This table has about 120,000 clones, roughly 91% appearing once. The starting material was peripheral blood, obtained 28 days after the second AZD1222 dose. This TCR came from an adult who received the AZD1222 COVID-19 vaccine. The chain is built from TRBV5-4 and TRBJ2-2; D unresolved. The DNA for the CDR3 is TGTGCCAGCAGCCCAGAACCAGCTTTGGGCGGGGAGCTGTTTTTT. Its protein is CASSPEPALGGELFF.